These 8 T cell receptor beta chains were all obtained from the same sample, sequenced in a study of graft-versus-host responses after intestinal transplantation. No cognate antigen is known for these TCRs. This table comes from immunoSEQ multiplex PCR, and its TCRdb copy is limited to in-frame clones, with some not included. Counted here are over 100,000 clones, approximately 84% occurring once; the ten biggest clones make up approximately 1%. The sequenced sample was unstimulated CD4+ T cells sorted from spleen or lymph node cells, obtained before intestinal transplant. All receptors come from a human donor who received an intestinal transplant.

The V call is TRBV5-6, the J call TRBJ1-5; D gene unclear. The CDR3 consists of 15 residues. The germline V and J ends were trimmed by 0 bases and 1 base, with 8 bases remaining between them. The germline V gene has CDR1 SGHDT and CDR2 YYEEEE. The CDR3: CASSLGRWSNQPQHF. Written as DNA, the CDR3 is TGTGCCAGCAGCTTGGGGAGATGGAGCAATCAGCCCCAGCATTTT. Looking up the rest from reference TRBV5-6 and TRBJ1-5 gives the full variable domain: DAGVTQSPTHLIKTRGQQVTLRCSPKSGHDTVSWYQQALGQGPQFIFQYYEEEERQRGNFPDRFSGHQFPNYSSELNVNALLLGDSALYLCASSLGRWSNQPQHFGDGTRLSIL.

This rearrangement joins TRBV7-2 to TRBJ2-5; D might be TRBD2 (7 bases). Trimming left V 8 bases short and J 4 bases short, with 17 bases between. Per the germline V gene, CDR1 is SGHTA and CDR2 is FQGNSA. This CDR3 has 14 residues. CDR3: CASGALRGGETQYF. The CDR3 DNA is TGTGCCAGCGGGGCTTTAAGGGGGGGAGAGACCCAGTACTTC.

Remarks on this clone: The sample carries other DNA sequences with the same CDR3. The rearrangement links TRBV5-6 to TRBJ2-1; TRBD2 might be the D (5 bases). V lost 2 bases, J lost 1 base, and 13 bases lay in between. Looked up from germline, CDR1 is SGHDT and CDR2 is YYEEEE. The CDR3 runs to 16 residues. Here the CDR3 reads CASSLGRHSSYNEQFF. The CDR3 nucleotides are TGTGCCAGCAGCTTAGGGAGACATAGTTCCTACAATGAGCAGTTCTTC.

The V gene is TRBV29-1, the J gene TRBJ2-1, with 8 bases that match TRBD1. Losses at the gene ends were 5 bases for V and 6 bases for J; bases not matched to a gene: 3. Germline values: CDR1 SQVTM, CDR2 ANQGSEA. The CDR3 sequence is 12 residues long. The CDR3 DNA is TGCAGCGTTAAAACAGGGGGCAATGAGCAGTTCTTC. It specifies CSVKTGGNEQFF.

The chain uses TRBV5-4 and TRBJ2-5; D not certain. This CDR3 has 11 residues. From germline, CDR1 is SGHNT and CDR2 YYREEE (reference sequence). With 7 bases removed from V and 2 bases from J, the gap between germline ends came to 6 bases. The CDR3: CASGSQETQYF. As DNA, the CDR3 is TGTGCCAGCGGCTCTCAAGAGACCCAGTACTTC.

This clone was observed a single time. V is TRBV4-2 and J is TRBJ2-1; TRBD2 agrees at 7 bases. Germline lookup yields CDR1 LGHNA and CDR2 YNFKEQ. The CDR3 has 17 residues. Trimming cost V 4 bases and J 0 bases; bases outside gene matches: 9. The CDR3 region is CASSRKLRESSYNEQFF. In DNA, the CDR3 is TGTGCCAGCAGCCGAAAGCTGCGGGAGAGCTCCTACAATGAGCAGTTCTTC.

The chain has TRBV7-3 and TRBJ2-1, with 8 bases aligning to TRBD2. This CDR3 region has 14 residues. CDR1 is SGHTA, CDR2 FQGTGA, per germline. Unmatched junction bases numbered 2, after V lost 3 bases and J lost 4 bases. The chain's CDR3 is CASSFTSGYNEQFF. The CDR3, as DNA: TGTGCCAGCAGCTTTACTAGCGGTTACAATGAGCAGTTCTTC.

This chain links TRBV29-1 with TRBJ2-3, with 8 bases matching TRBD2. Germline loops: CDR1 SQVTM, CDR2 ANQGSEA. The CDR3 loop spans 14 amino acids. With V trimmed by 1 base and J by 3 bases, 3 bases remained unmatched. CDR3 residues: CSVEGLALTDTQYF. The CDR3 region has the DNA TGCAGCGTTGAAGGACTAGCGCTAACAGATACGCAGTATTTT.